The rows below give T cell receptor beta chains drawn from one sample of a study of cytomegalovirus exposure and HLA in healthy donors. Here immunoSEQ multiplex PCR was the method, and the copy in TCRdb shows in-frame clones only, minus some. The profile shows approximately 180,000 clones, more than 75% of them singletons. Material for sequencing was PBMCs. The receptors come from a woman aged 18-29 years in good health and CMV-seronegative. CDR3s include the opening cysteine and the closing phenylalanine or tryptophan. The order of the fields is clone size, J gene, CDR3 length, D gene, V gene, CDR3 protein, CDR3 DNA. D genes are given only for firm matches. A row's size may be missing; if present it is once, few, many or a size class.

>-|TRBJ2-1|17|TRBD2|TRBV6-1
CASSGGTSGRAGNEQFF
TGTGCCAGCAGTGGGGGCACTAGCGGGAGGGCCGGGAATGAGCAGTTCTTC
>-|TRBJ2-2|15|-|TRBV2
CASSEAGTNTGELFF
TGTGCCAGCAGTGAGGCGGGAACCAACACCGGGGAGCTGTTTTTT
>once|TRBJ2-3|14|-|TRBV18
CASSLSSRTDTQYF
TGTGCCAGCTCTCTGTCCTCTCGCACAGATACGCAGTATTTT
>-|TRBJ1-1|14|-|TRBV5-1
CASSLNAENTEAFF
TGCGCCAGCAGCCTCAACGCAGAGAACACTGAAGCTTTCTTT
>few|TRBJ1-1|14|TRBD1|TRBV6-1
CASIRTGTNTEAFF
TGTGCCAGCATTCGGACAGGGACGAACACTGAAGCTTTCTTT
>-|TRBJ2-4|14|TRBD1|TRBV11-1
CASSLGGQGNIQYF
TGTGCCAGCAGCTTAGGGGGACAGGGGAACATTCAGTACTTC
>-|TRBJ2-7|13|-|TRBV18
CASSPGKAYEQYF
TGTGCCAGCTCACCCGGGAAGGCCTACGAGCAGTACTTC
>-|TRBJ2-1|16|-|TRBV4-1
CASSQSSRSSYNEQFF
TGCGCCAGCAGCCAGAGCTCCCGGAGCTCCTACAATGAGCAGTTCTTC
>-|TRBJ2-7|13|-|TRBV5-5
CASSPGTTSEQYF
TGTGCCAGCAGCCCCGGGACAACCTCCGAGCAGTACTTC
>-|TRBJ2-1|17|TRBD2|TRBV19
CASSKTSGGGRYNEQFF
TGTGCCAGTAGTAAGACTAGCGGGGGGGGGCGCTACAATGAGCAGTTCTTC
>-|TRBJ2-7|14|TRBD2|TRBV7-9
CAEGSGGPPYEQYF
TGTGCAGAAGGGAGCGGGGGACCTCCCTACGAGCAGTACTTC
>-|TRBJ2-3|17|-|TRBV9
CASSARGLLTRTDTQYF
TGTGCCAGCAGCGCCCGAGGGCTTCTGACTCGCACAGATACGCAGTATTTT
>-|TRBJ1-5|16|-|TRBV2
CASSEASGMGNQPQHF
TGTGCCAGCAGTGAAGCGTCAGGGATGGGCAATCAGCCCCAGCATTTT
>-|TRBJ2-5|17|TRBD2|TRBV13
CASSMGRGLVGQETQYF
TGTGCCAGCAGCATGGGCCGGGGACTAGTCGGCCAAGAGACCCAGTACTTC
>-|TRBJ1-6|12|-|TRBV6-5
CASSWVGSPLHF
TGTGCCAGCAGTTGGGTGGGCTCACCCCTCCACTTT
>-|TRBJ2-5|14|-|TRBV11-1
CASSSRGLQETQYF
TGTGCCAGCAGCTCGCGGGGGCTCCAAGAGACCCAGTACTTC
>-|TRBJ2-2|17|TRBD1|TRBV7-9
CASSLAGQGLNTGELFF
TGTGCCAGCAGCTTAGCGGGACAGGGTTTAAACACCGGGGAGCTGTTTTTT
>-|TRBJ1-3|17|TRBD1|TRBV4-1
CASSQGPQGAEGNTIYF
TGCGCCAGCAGCCAAGGTCCCCAGGGGGCGGAGGGGAACACCATATATTTT
>-|TRBJ1-6|16|TRBD1|TRBV7-2
CASSLWDRGPNSPLHF
TGTGCCAGCAGCCTATGGGACAGGGGGCCTAATTCACCCCTCCACTTT
>-|TRBJ2-3|15|TRBD2|TRBV4-1
CASSQTGLPADTQYF
TGCGCCAGCAGCCAAACGGGACTACCCGCCGATACGCAGTATTTT
>once|TRBJ2-2|16|-|TRBV5-5
CASSLGDSQNTGELFF
TGTGCCAGCAGCTTGGGTGACAGTCAGAACACCGGGGAGCTGTTTTTT
>once|TRBJ2-7|15|TRBD2|TRBV5-8
CASSRGLAGLYEQYF
TGTGCCAGCAGTCGAGGACTAGCGGGATTGTACGAGCAGTACTTC
>-|TRBJ1-1|14|TRBD1|TRBV29-1
CSVTWGTGNTEAFF
TGCAGCGTGACCTGGGGGACAGGGAACACTGAAGCTTTCTTT
>once|TRBJ1-1|11|-|TRBV6-6
CASSYVGALFF
TGTGCCAGCAGTTACGTGGGGGCGCTTTTCTTT
>-|TRBJ1-5|15|-|TRBV6-5
CASKTVIYSNQPQHF
TGTGCCAGCAAGACAGTCATTTATAGCAATCAGCCCCAGCATTTT
>-|TRBJ2-1|15|TRBD2|TRBV5-4
CASSSAGGSYNEQFF
TGTGCCAGCAGCTCGGCGGGAGGATCCTACAATGAGCAGTTCTTC
>-|TRBJ2-1|15|-|TRBV10-2
CASSEIFGVLGEQFF
TGCGCCAGCAGTGAAATCTTCGGGGTGTTGGGTGAGCAGTTCTTC
>-|TRBJ1-4|13|-|TRBV28
CASSPIDQGKLFF
TGTGCCAGCAGCCCCATCGACCAGGGAAAACTGTTTTTT
>-|TRBJ2-5|14|-|TRBV9
CASSPGLQRETQYF
TGTGCCAGCAGCCCGGGACTTCAAAGGGAGACCCAGTACTTC
>once|TRBJ2-6|19|TRBD2|TRBV13
CASSLDPLAATSGANVLTF
TGTGCCAGCAGCTTAGATCCCCTAGCGGCAACCTCTGGGGCCAACGTCCTGACTTTC
>-|TRBJ2-3|12|-|TRBV7-9
CASSQRADTQYF
TGTGCCAGCAGCCAACGGGCAGATACGCAGTATTTT
>-|TRBJ1-5|14|TRBD1|TRBV2
CASSEGTGGLPQHF
TGTGCCAGCAGTGAAGGGACAGGGGGTTTGCCCCAGCATTTT
>few|TRBJ1-5|14|-|TRBV7-8
CASSHRSSNQPQHF
TGTGCCAGCAGCCACAGGTCTAGCAATCAGCCCCAGCATTTT
>-|TRBJ2-1|16|-|TRBV7-2
CASSLAAAVTYNEQFF
TGTGCCAGCAGCTTAGCGGCAGCGGTAACCTACAATGAGCAGTTCTTC
>-|TRBJ2-1|16|TRBD2|TRBV7-2
CASQRGGLSVPGEQFF
TGTGCCAGTCAGCGGGGGGGACTATCCGTCCCGGGTGAGCAGTTCTTC
>-|TRBJ1-1|13|-|TRBV4-1
CASSQEGMGGAFF
TGCGCCAGCAGCCAAGAAGGGATGGGAGGAGCTTTCTTT
>few|TRBJ2-1|16|TRBD2|TRBV7-8
CASSLERTSRYNEQFF
TGTGCCAGCAGCTTGGAGAGGACTAGTCGCTACAATGAGCAGTTCTTC
>-|TRBJ2-2|13|-|TRBV7-3
CASSLGATGELFF
TGTGCCAGCAGCTTAGGAGCGACCGGGGAGCTGTTTTTT
>-|TRBJ1-2|12|TRBD1|TRBV2
CATSRQGRGYTF
TGTGCCACTTCTAGACAGGGTAGAGGCTACACCTTC
>-|TRBJ2-7|15|TRBD1|TRBV25-1
CASSARGTGAYEQYF
TGTGCCAGCAGTGCCAGAGGGACAGGGGCCTACGAGCAGTACTTC
>once|TRBJ2-1|14|TRBD2|TRBV5-1
CASRGLAGANEQFF
TGCGCCAGCAGGGGACTAGCGGGAGCCAATGAGCAGTTCTTC
>-|TRBJ1-6|13|-|TRBV18
CASSLSGQSPLHF
TGTGCCAGCTCACTCTCGGGACAATCACCCCTCCACTTT
>-|TRBJ1-2|14|TRBD1|TRBV5-1
CASRPDRFAYGYTF
TGCGCCAGCAGACCGGACAGGTTTGCCTATGGCTACACCTTC
>-|TRBJ1-1|15|-|TRBV29-1
CSVGAGGLLNTEAFF
TGCAGCGTTGGGGCGGGGGGACTTCTGAACACTGAAGCTTTCTTT
>-|TRBJ2-2|21|TRBD2|TRBV27
CASSLRGLAGGPFLRTGELFF
TGTGCCAGCAGCCTGAGGGGTCTAGCGGGAGGGCCTTTTTTGAGAACCGGGGAGCTGTTTTTT